This TCR beta chain was observed in a study of blood T cell repertoires in COVID-19. This clone was counted a few times. This CDR3 has 14 amino acids. Germline CDR1 reads ENHRY; CDR2 reads SYGVKD. The germline V and J ends were trimmed by 0 bases and 7 bases, with 10 bases remaining between them. Data came from immunoSEQ multiplex PCR; TCRdb stores just in-frame clones and leaves some out. Of 210,000 or so clones listed, roughly 80% are singletons. The sequence was obtained from a human donor in a cohort sampled during active COVID-19. The source material was peripheral blood. V gene TRBV10-3 combines with J gene TRBJ1-5; no clear D gene. CDR3 DNA sequence: TGTGCCATCAGTGAGTCGCAGGCGCGACAGCCCCAGCATTTT. This gives the protein CAISESQARQPQHF.